The 29 T cell receptor beta chains given below trace back to one sample, sequenced in a study of blood T cell dynamics during melanoma immunotherapy. Noted time point: week 3, after first cycle of checkpoint inhibitor. Repertoires were generated with immunoSEQ multiplex PCR, while TCRdb's copy carries only in-frame clones and drops some. The table has about 6,000 clones, about four fifths seen once. The sample in question was blood, obtained from a patient treated with checkpoint blockade. Receptors were obtained from a human donor with melanoma.

The chain employs TRBV15 and TRBJ2-4, with TRBD1 identical over 10 bases. CDR1 is LNHNV, CDR2 YYDKDF, per germline (reference sequence). The CDR3 contains 19 residues. The V gene end was trimmed by 1 base and the J gene end by 2 bases; junction bases not matched to a gene: 11. The CDR3 DNA is TGTGCCACCAGCAGAGGAGGCCCGGGACAGGGGATCTCCAAAAACATTCAGTACTTC. This encodes CATSRGGPGQGISKNIQYF.

This clone appeared a few times. The chain joins TRBV28 to TRBJ1-5; D gene uncertain. From germline, CDR1 is MDHEN and CDR2 SYDVKM. This CDR3 is 13 amino acids long. V lost 6 bases and J 2 bases, leaving 8 bases between the germline ends. The CDR3 reads CASSLVGNQPQHF. The CDR3 nucleotides are TGTGCCAGCAGCCTCGTCGGCAATCAGCCCCAGCATTTT.

The chain is built from TRBV27 and TRBJ2-6; 12 bases are shared with TRBD1. The length of the CDR3 is 17 residues. V trimming: 4 bases; J trimming: 1 base; junction bases outside the gene matches: 2. CDR1 is MNHEY, CDR2 SMNVEV, per germline (reference sequence). The CDR3 DNA sequence: TGTGCCAGCAGTTCGGGACAGGGGGCGTCTGGGGCCAACGTCCTGACTTTC. It translates to CASSSGQGASGANVLTF.

The J gene is TRBJ1-4, the V gene TRBV14, with D maybe TRBD1 (5 bases). This CDR3 has 17 amino acids. V lost 2 bases to trimming and J lost 6 bases, with 19 bases between them. Germline loops: CDR1 SGHDN, CDR2 FVKESK. The DNA of the CDR3 is TGTGCCAGCAGCCAATCGTTTTTCTGGACAACCGATGAAAAACTGTTTTTT. Amino acids: CASSQSFFWTTDEKLFF.

The V call is TRBV27, the J call TRBJ2-1, with 8 nucleotides matching TRBD2. The CDR3 sequence is 20 residues long. Germline V gene data show CDR1 as MNHEY and CDR2 as SMNVEV (reference sequence). The V gene end was trimmed by 7 bases and the J gene end by 6 bases; junction bases not matched to a gene: 26. The CDR3 protein is CASTPPLGQGGLARSNEQFF. As DNA, the CDR3 is TGTGCCAGCACACCCCCACTAGGGCAGGGAGGACTAGCACGTTCCAATGAGCAGTTCTTC.

The chain combines TRBV5-1 with TRBJ1-6, with 10 bases fitting TRBD1. J was trimmed by 6 bases and V by 0 bases; bases with no gene match: 12. The germline V gene has CDR1 SGHRS and CDR2 YFSETQ. The CDR3 loop spans 19 amino acids. CDR3 protein: CASSLGDRGHGPGNSPLHF. The CDR3 nucleotides read TGCGCCAGCAGCTTGGGCGACAGGGGGCATGGACCAGGTAATTCACCCCTCCACTTT.

V is TRBV5-6 and J is TRBJ1-4; D unclear. Looked up from germline, CDR1 is SGHDT and CDR2 is YYEEEE. The CDR3 extends over 19 amino acids. Trimming took 0 bases from V and 3 from J, leaving 21 bases between them. CDR3 amino acids: CASSLAGVTGRDANEKLFF. In DNA form, the CDR3 reads TGTGCCAGCAGCTTGGCCGGCGTCACGGGGAGGGATGCTAATGAAAAACTGTTTTTT.

The chain employs TRBV6-1 and TRBJ1-1, with a tentative D call TRBD1 (5 bases). CDR1 MNHNS and CDR2 SASEGT come from the germline V gene. The CDR3 sequence is 12 residues long. V lost 3 bases to trimming and J lost 4 bases, with 6 bases between them. The CDR3 sequence is CASSDRATEAFF. The DNA for the CDR3 is TGTGCCAGCAGTGACAGGGCCACTGAAGCTTTCTTT.

This CDR3 reads CASSYRDGQPQHF. DNA for the CDR3: TGTGCCAGCAGTTACAGGGATGGACAGCCCCAGCATTTT. This chain links TRBV6-5 with TRBJ1-5; no clear D. CDR1 and CDR2 from the germline V gene are MNHEY and SVGAGI. Between the trimmed V and J ends, which lost 2 bases and 7 bases, there was a span of 9 bases. CDR3 length: 13 amino acids.

This clone appeared a few times. This chain links TRBV30 with TRBJ1-2; D uncertain. The CDR3 extends over 13 amino acids. V lost 2 bases to trimming and J lost 4 bases, with 11 bases between them. The V gene's germline CDR1 is GTSNPN and CDR2 SVGIG (reference sequence). As DNA, the CDR3 is TGTGCCTGGAGTTTTGCGGGTGGCTATGGCTACACCTTC. The encoded protein is CAWSFAGGYGYTF.

The chain employs TRBV30 and TRBJ2-7; TRBD2 might be the D (5 bases). Trimming shortened V by 7 bases and J by 0 bases, and 13 bases separated the two germline ends. The CDR3 has 13 amino acids. Per the germline V gene, CDR1 is GTSNPN and CDR2 is SVGIG (reference sequence). The CDR3 DNA reads as TGTGCCTCGGAGAGGGCTAGCTCCTACGAGCAGTACTTC. This encodes CASERASSYEQYF. Combining the CDR3 with reference TRBV30 and TRBJ2-7 gives the whole variable domain SQTIHQWPATLVQPVGSPLSLECTVEGTSNPNLYWYRQAAGRGLQLLFYSVGIGQISSEVPQNLSASRPQDRQFILSSKKLLLSDSGFYLCASERASSYEQYFGPGTRLTVT.

The V gene is TRBV5-1, the J gene TRBJ2-5, with D perhaps given as TRBD1 or TRBD2 (5 bases each). Germline values: CDR1 SGHRS, CDR2 YFSETQ. Trimming pared 0 bases from V and 5 bases from J, leaving 14 bases between. The CDR3 has 15 amino acids. This CDR3 is CASSLVEGRGETQYF. The CDR3 nucleotides read TGCGCCAGCAGCTTGGTCGAGGGGCGTGGGGAGACCCAGTACTTC.

The rearrangement uses TRBV27 and TRBJ2-1; 12 bases are a match to TRBD2. Germline values: CDR1 MNHEY, CDR2 SMNVEV (reference sequence). CDR3 length equals 18 residues. Germline trimming cut 3 bases from V and 0 bases from J; bases unmatched to any gene: 6. This CDR3 is CASSFSLAGGSSYNEQFF. CDR3 DNA sequence: TGTGCCAGCAGTTTCAGTCTAGCGGGGGGGAGCTCCTACAATGAGCAGTTCTTC.

The rearrangement links TRBV18 to TRBJ1-3, with unresolved D. The CDR3 loop spans 17 amino acids. With 0 bases removed from V and 2 bases from J, the gap between germline ends came to 14 bases. CDR1 is KGHSH and CDR2 is LQKENI in the germline V gene. In DNA, the CDR3 is TGTGCCAGCTCACCACCGAGGCAGGCTAAGGCTGGAAACACCATATATTTT. It yields the protein CASSPPRQAKAGNTIYF. Filled out from reference TRBV18 and TRBJ1-3, the complete variable domain reads NAGVMQNPRHLVRRRGQEARLRCSPMKGHSHVYWYRQLPEEGLKFMVYLQKENIIDESGMPKERFSAEFPKEGPSILRIQQVVRGDSAAYFCASSPPRQAKAGNTIYFGEGSWLTVV.

The V gene is TRBV11-2, the J gene TRBJ1-1; D is unresolved. The CDR3 sequence is 13 residues long. Trimming left V 0 bases short and J 1 base short, with 3 bases between. Germline CDR1 is SGHAT and CDR2 is FQNNGV. CDR3 amino acids: CASSLDQNTEAFF. The CDR3 DNA sequence: TGTGCCAGCAGCTTAGACCAGAACACTGAAGCTTTCTTT.

The CDR3 coding sequence is TGTGCTAGTGGTTATCGACCTCTCCCGGGACTAGCGGGAGGAACATTGAGCACAGATACGCAGTATTTT. It yields the protein CASGYRPLPGLAGGTLSTDTQYF. The V and J genes are TRBV12-5 and TRBJ2-3; 15 bases agree with TRBD2. Trimming at V came to 4 bases and at J to 0 bases, leaving 20 bases not matched to a gene. The CDR3 spans 23 residues. Germline lookup yields CDR1 LGHNT and CDR2 FRNRAP.

This clone was seen a handful of times. The chain combines TRBV27 with TRBJ1-4, with TRBD1 matching 8 bases. The germline V gene has CDR1 MNHEY and CDR2 SMNVEV (reference sequence). The CDR3 loop spans 15 amino acids. The junction had 10 bases not matched to a gene; V was cut back by 5 bases and J by 8 bases. The CDR3 sequence: CASSPRTGLLEKLFF. The CDR3 region has the DNA TGTGCCAGCAGTCCCCGGACAGGGCTTCTAGAAAAACTGTTTTTT.

The chain joins TRBV30 to TRBJ2-4; 12 bases are shared with TRBD1. With 2 bases clipped from V and 6 bases from J, the junction kept 5 bases outside the gene matches. Per the germline V gene, CDR1 is GTSNPN and CDR2 is SVGIG (reference sequence). The CDR3 covers 15 residues. Here the CDR3 reads CAWSMGQGARNIQYF. CDR3 nucleotide sequence: TGTGCCTGGAGTATGGGACAGGGGGCGCGAAACATTCAGTACTTC.

This rearrangement joins TRBV5-1 to TRBJ2-6; TRBD1 or TRBD2 may be the D gene (5 bases each). CDR1 is SGHRS and CDR2 is YFSETQ in the germline V gene. The CDR3 loop spans 15 amino acids. Trimming pared 2 bases from V and 4 bases from J, leaving 10 bases between. The CDR3 DNA reads TGCGCCAGCAGCTTCGAGGGGAGAGGGGCCAACGTCCTGACTTTC. Its translation: CASSFEGRGANVLTF.

This clone was recorded once. The V gene is TRBV19, the J gene TRBJ2-3; D is tentatively TRBD1 or TRBD2 (5 bases each). Per germline, CDR1 LNHDA and CDR2 SQIVND (reference sequence). Trimming pared 7 bases from V and 2 bases from J, leaving 16 bases between. The CDR3 contains 15 residues. CDR3 sequence reads: CASTKRGAATDTQYF. The CDR3 coding sequence is TGTGCCAGTACCAAACGGGGCGCGGCCACAGATACGCAGTATTTT.

In DNA form, the CDR3 reads TGCGCCAGCAGCGGTGGACTAGCGGGAGGTCGGGACGAGCAGTACTTC. This encodes CASSGGLAGGRDEQYF. This sequence joins TRBV10-1 and TRBJ2-7; TRBD2 matches 14 bases. Per the germline V gene, CDR1 is WNHNN and CDR2 is SYGVQD (reference sequence). V dropped 6 bases and J dropped 5; count of bases not matched to a gene: 9. The CDR3 loop spans 16 amino acids.

The genes are TRBV18 and TRBJ1-3; 7 bases fit TRBD1. The ends lost 3 bases at V and 4 bases at J; junction bases unmatched: 6. Germline loops: CDR1 KGHSH, CDR2 LQKENI. This CDR3 comprises 15 residues. CDR3 coding DNA: TGTGCCAGCTCACCGCAGGGGGTCGGCGGAAACACCATATATTTT. It codes for CASSPQGVGGNTIYF.

This clone came up once. CDR3 protein: CASSLKAALSNQPQHF. The DNA of the CDR3 is TGTGCCAGCAGTTTAAAGGCCGCCCTTAGCAATCAGCCCCAGCATTTT. V gene TRBV27 combines with J gene TRBJ1-5; D is unclear. Looked up from germline, CDR1 is MNHEY and CDR2 is SMNVEV (reference sequence). The CDR3 loop spans 16 amino acids. Trimming stripped 2 bases from V and 0 bases from J, with 11 bases between.

This clone was observed a single time. The chain links TRBV7-9 to TRBJ2-3; no firm D call. The CDR3 has 12 amino acids. Trimming took off 2 bases at V and 4 bases at J, with 4 bases between the two ends. Germline-derived CDR1 and CDR2 are SEHNR and FQNEAQ (reference sequence). For the CDR3, the DNA is TGTGCCAGCAGCTTAATAGCAGATACGCAGTATTTT. As protein: CASSLIADTQYF.

This clone has more than one count but fewer than ten. The rearrangement joins TRBV2 to TRBJ1-2, with unresolved D. This CDR3 region has 14 residues. The ends were cut back, 5 bases at V and 1 base at J, with 11 bases in the middle. Germline CDR1 SNHLY, CDR2 FYNNEI. The CDR3 spells CASSSRGSNYGYTF. The CDR3 coding sequence is TGTGCCAGCAGTTCCCGCGGGAGTAACTATGGCTACACCTTC.

The CDR3 DNA reads as TGTGCCAGCAGTCTGGGACAGGGAAGCACAGATACGCAGTATTTT. Translation gives CASSLGQGSTDTQYF. V usage is TRBV6-5 and J usage is TRBJ2-3; TRBD1 aligns across 9 bases. The germline CDR1 and CDR2 sequences are MNHEY and SVGAGI. The V and J ends lost 5 bases and 0 bases, in that order; junction bases with no gene match: 3. This CDR3 region has 15 residues.

The chain recombines TRBV19 with TRBJ1-1; D remains unclear. Trimming stripped 6 bases from V and 10 bases from J, with 18 bases between. The CDR3 runs to 13 residues. CDR1 LNHDA and CDR2 SQIVND come from the germline V gene (reference sequence). Here the CDR3 reads CASRLSNGGGAFF. The CDR3 DNA follows: TGTGCCAGTAGACTTTCTAATGGCGGTGGAGCTTTCTTT.

This clone has just a few counts. The V and J genes are TRBV30 and TRBJ2-6, with D unresolved. The CDR3 length is 14 residues. Germline-derived CDR1 and CDR2 are GTSNPN and SVGIG (reference sequence). Trimming shortened V by 6 bases and J by 0 bases, and 9 bases separated the two germline ends. The CDR3 protein is CACPRLSGANVLTF. The DNA for the CDR3 is TGTGCCTGTCCGCGCCTCTCTGGGGCCAACGTCCTGACTTTC.

The chain links TRBV7-9 to TRBJ1-1, with D uncertain. The CDR3 is 14 residues long. Per germline, CDR1 SEHNR and CDR2 FQNEAQ (reference sequence). The V end lost 6 bases, the J end lost 2 bases, and 13 bases lay between the germline ends. The CDR3 region is CASRSGGENTEAFF. The DNA of the CDR3 is TGTGCCAGCAGGTCCGGTGGGGAAAACACTGAAGCTTTCTTT.